Listed below are T cell receptor beta chains from one sample, sequenced in a study of T cells after posttransplantation cyclophosphamide. Sequenced by immunoSEQ multiplex PCR; TCRdb stores in-frame clones only, minus some. The repertoire consists of around 6,800 clones, none detected only once. The sample in question was PBMCs, obtained after an allogeneic stem cell transplant with post-transplant cyclophosphamide. The receptors were sampled from a male patient aged 30 to 40 who received an allogeneic stem cell transplant from an unrelated donor, was CMV-positive, and had acute and chronic GVHD. The graft donor may be the source of some T cells. CDR3s include the opening cysteine and the closing phenylalanine or tryptophan. The D gene is left open where the match is weak. A clone size is listed for some rows: how often the clone was seen (once, few, many), or a class if it is expanded.

clone_size: many; v_call: TRBV11-3; j_call: TRBJ2-1; d_call: TRBD1; cdr3_length: 15; cdr3_aa: CASSRDSSSYNEQFF; cdr3_nt: TGTGCCAGCAGCCGGGACAGCAGCTCCTACAATGAGCAGTTCTTC
clone_size: .; v_call: TRBV6-6; j_call: TRBJ1-5; d_call: .; cdr3_length: 15; cdr3_aa: CASKGEGIRNQPQHF; cdr3_nt: TGTGCCAGCAAAGGGGAAGGAATCCGCAATCAGCCCCAGCATTTT
clone_size: medium-sized; v_call: TRBV10-1; j_call: TRBJ2-2; d_call: TRBD1; cdr3_length: 16; cdr3_aa: CASSESGQLNTGELFF; cdr3_nt: TGCGCCAGCAGTGAGTCGGGACAGCTGAACACCGGGGAGCTGTTTTTT
clone_size: many; v_call: TRBV5-5; j_call: TRBJ2-3; d_call: .; cdr3_length: 15; cdr3_aa: CAGSSGHSSTDTQYF; cdr3_nt: TGTGCCGGCAGCTCGGGACACTCCAGCACAGATACGCAGTATTTT
clone_size: many; v_call: TRBV11-2; j_call: TRBJ2-5; d_call: .; cdr3_length: 15; cdr3_aa: CASSGRRTVQETQYF; cdr3_nt: TGTGCCAGCAGCGGGAGGCGGACCGTCCAAGAGACCCAGTACTTC
clone_size: many; v_call: TRBV9; j_call: TRBJ1-1; d_call: TRBD1; cdr3_length: 14; cdr3_aa: CASSATGEHTEAFF; cdr3_nt: TGTGCCAGCAGCGCGACAGGGGAGCACACTGAAGCTTTCTTT
clone_size: many; v_call: TRBV7-2; j_call: TRBJ1-6; d_call: .; cdr3_length: 12; cdr3_aa: CASSLVSSPLHF; cdr3_nt: TGTGCCAGCAGCTTAGTCTCTTCACCCCTCCACTTT
clone_size: medium-sized; v_call: TRBV5-1; j_call: TRBJ2-1; d_call: TRBD1; cdr3_length: 18; cdr3_aa: CASSLGPLGQGSYNEQFF; cdr3_nt: TGCGCCAGCAGCTTGGGACCCCTCGGACAGGGCTCCTACAATGAGCAGTTCTTC
clone_size: many; v_call: TRBV19; j_call: TRBJ2-7; d_call: .; cdr3_length: 15; cdr3_aa: CASSIGRAGSREQYF; cdr3_nt: TGTGCCAGTAGTATAGGGAGGGCGGGCTCCCGGGAGCAGTACTTC
clone_size: many; v_call: TRBV7-9; j_call: TRBJ2-2; d_call: TRBD1; cdr3_length: 16; cdr3_aa: CASEDRGALNTGELFF; cdr3_nt: TGTGCCAGCGAGGACAGGGGCGCTTTGAACACCGGGGAGCTGTTTTTT
clone_size: few; v_call: TRBV11-2; j_call: TRBJ2-7; d_call: TRBD1; cdr3_length: 14; cdr3_aa: CAGSWGQGGLEQYF; cdr3_nt: TGTGCCGGCAGCTGGGGACAGGGCGGGCTCGAGCAGTACTTC
clone_size: many; v_call: TRBV6-5; j_call: TRBJ1-1; d_call: TRBD1; cdr3_length: 12; cdr3_aa: CATQDRAFEAFF; cdr3_nt: TGTGCCACCCAGGACAGGGCGTTTGAAGCTTTCTTT
clone_size: many; v_call: TRBV4-1; j_call: TRBJ2-7; d_call: TRBD1; cdr3_length: 16; cdr3_aa: CASSGAPRGQDYEQYF; cdr3_nt: TGCGCCAGCAGCGGTGCTCCCCGGGGACAGGACTACGAGCAGTACTTC
clone_size: many; v_call: TRBV29-1; j_call: TRBJ2-5; d_call: .; cdr3_length: 12; cdr3_aa: CSVVRGQETQYF; cdr3_nt: TGCAGCGTTGTTCGGGGGCAAGAGACCCAGTACTTC
clone_size: .; v_call: TRBV27; j_call: TRBJ2-7; d_call: .; cdr3_length: 15; cdr3_aa: CASSLSKQGRGEQYF; cdr3_nt: TGTGCCAGCAGTTTATCGAAGCAGGGTAGGGGCGAGCAGTACTTC
clone_size: few; v_call: TRBV7-2; j_call: TRBJ2-5; d_call: TRBD1; cdr3_length: 16; cdr3_aa: CASSGYLWDRQETQYF; cdr3_nt: TGTGCCAGCAGCGGATACCTCTGGGACAGGCAAGAGACCCAGTACTTC
clone_size: many; v_call: TRBV28; j_call: TRBJ1-5; d_call: .; cdr3_length: 15; cdr3_aa: CASGNRELRGQPQHF; cdr3_nt: TGTGCCAGCGGCAACAGGGAGCTGAGGGGTCAGCCCCAGCATTTT
clone_size: many; v_call: TRBV19; j_call: TRBJ1-3; d_call: TRBD1; cdr3_length: 15; cdr3_aa: CASSRLTGAGNTIYF; cdr3_nt: TGTGCCAGTAGTCGACTGACAGGGGCCGGAAACACCATATATTTT
clone_size: many; v_call: TRBV21-1; j_call: TRBJ2-7; d_call: .; cdr3_length: 20; cdr3_aa: CASSVQPGTSGHRWSYEQYF; cdr3_nt: TGTGCCAGCAGCGTACAGCCCGGGACTAGCGGGCATCGATGGTCCTACGAGCAGTACTTC
clone_size: medium-sized; v_call: TRBV7-2; j_call: TRBJ1-4; d_call: .; cdr3_length: 15; cdr3_aa: CASSLGGRGSEKLFF; cdr3_nt: TGTGCCAGCAGCTTAGGGGGCCGCGGGAGTGAAAAACTGTTTTTT
clone_size: many; v_call: TRBV7-2; j_call: TRBJ1-3; d_call: TRBD1; cdr3_length: 14; cdr3_aa: CASRLTGGGNTIYF; cdr3_nt: TGTGCCAGCAGGTTGACAGGGGGCGGAAACACCATATATTTT
clone_size: many; v_call: TRBV5-8; j_call: TRBJ2-5; d_call: .; cdr3_length: 14; cdr3_aa: CASSLDSYQETQYF; cdr3_nt: TGTGCCAGCAGCTTGGACAGTTACCAAGAGACCCAGTACTTC
clone_size: many; v_call: TRBV18; j_call: TRBJ1-5; d_call: .; cdr3_length: 14; cdr3_aa: CASSPLGANQPQHF; cdr3_nt: TGTGCCAGCTCACCACTAGGGGCCAATCAGCCCCAGCATTTT
clone_size: many; v_call: TRBV28; j_call: TRBJ2-7; d_call: TRBD2; cdr3_length: 13; cdr3_aa: CASSLGREYEQYF; cdr3_nt: TGTGCCAGCAGTCTGGGGAGGGAATACGAGCAGTACTTC
clone_size: many; v_call: TRBV27; j_call: TRBJ2-2; d_call: .; cdr3_length: 15; cdr3_aa: CASSLMRGNTGELFF; cdr3_nt: TGTGCCAGCAGTTTAATGCGGGGGAACACCGGGGAGCTGTTTTTT
clone_size: many; v_call: TRBV14; j_call: TRBJ1-2; d_call: TRBD1; cdr3_length: 14; cdr3_aa: CASSPGTGVGGYTF; cdr3_nt: TGTGCCAGCAGCCCCGGGACAGGGGTGGGCGGCTACACCTTC
clone_size: .; v_call: TRBV11-3; j_call: TRBJ2-6; d_call: .; cdr3_length: 16; cdr3_aa: CASSPGPLAGANVLTF; cdr3_nt: TGTGCCAGCAGCCCCGGACCTTTAGCTGGGGCCAACGTCCTGACCTTC
clone_size: many; v_call: TRBV28; j_call: TRBJ2-2; d_call: TRBD1; cdr3_length: 17; cdr3_aa: CASSPAHTGGNTGELFF; cdr3_nt: TGTGCCAGCAGCCCTGCTCACACAGGGGGCAATACCGGGGAGCTGTTTTTT
clone_size: few; v_call: TRBV6-4; j_call: TRBJ2-3; d_call: .; cdr3_length: 14; cdr3_aa: CASSDSRSSDTQYF; cdr3_nt: TGTGCCAGCAGTGACTCGAGGTCATCAGATACGCAGTATTTT
clone_size: .; v_call: TRBV27; j_call: TRBJ2-3; d_call: TRBD1; cdr3_length: 17; cdr3_aa: CASSLSGTGVYTDTQYF; cdr3_nt: TGTGCCAGCAGTTTATCCGGGACAGGGGTATACACAGATACGCAGTATTTT
clone_size: many; v_call: TRBV11-3; j_call: TRBJ2-2; d_call: .; cdr3_length: 16; cdr3_aa: CASSFGGTTNTGELFF; cdr3_nt: TGTGCCAGCAGCTTTGGTGGGACAACGAACACCGGGGAGCTGTTTTTT
clone_size: many; v_call: TRBV19; j_call: TRBJ2-7; d_call: TRBD1; cdr3_length: 14; cdr3_aa: CASSPGQGPYEQYF; cdr3_nt: TGTGCCAGTAGCCCGGGACAGGGGCCCTACGAGCAGTACTTC
clone_size: many; v_call: TRBV28; j_call: TRBJ1-1; d_call: .; cdr3_length: 14; cdr3_aa: CASSPPVAEAEAFF; cdr3_nt: TGTGCCAGCAGTCCCCCCGTGGCGGAGGCTGAAGCTTTCTTT
clone_size: many; v_call: TRBV25-1; j_call: TRBJ1-5; d_call: .; cdr3_length: 14; cdr3_aa: CASSGPRGDQPQHF; cdr3_nt: TGTGCCAGCAGTGGCCCGCGGGGCGATCAGCCCCAGCATTTT
clone_size: medium-sized; v_call: TRBV9; j_call: TRBJ2-1; d_call: TRBD2; cdr3_length: 18; cdr3_aa: CASSVTAGSGGVKNEQFF; cdr3_nt: TGTGCCAGCAGCGTAACGGCCGGGAGCGGGGGGGTCAAAAATGAGCAGTTCTTC
clone_size: many; v_call: TRBV6-5; j_call: TRBJ2-1; d_call: .; cdr3_length: 16; cdr3_aa: CASSYSSGQGLNEQFF; cdr3_nt: TGTGCCAGCAGTTACTCGTCAGGACAGGGACTAAATGAGCAGTTCTTC
clone_size: many; v_call: TRBV29-1; j_call: TRBJ2-5; d_call: .; cdr3_length: 13; cdr3_aa: CSVAGQPQETQYF; cdr3_nt: TGCAGCGTCGCGGGACAGCCCCAAGAGACCCAGTACTTC
clone_size: many; v_call: TRBV27; j_call: TRBJ2-1; d_call: .; cdr3_length: 14; cdr3_aa: CASISGSSPNEQFF; cdr3_nt: TGTGCCAGCATCTCCGGGAGTTCCCCCAATGAGCAGTTCTTC
clone_size: .; v_call: TRBV12-5; j_call: TRBJ2-1; d_call: TRBD2; cdr3_length: 15; cdr3_aa: CASGAGTSGYNEQFF; cdr3_nt: TGTGCTAGTGGGGCCGGGACTAGCGGTTACAATGAGCAGTTCTTC
clone_size: many; v_call: TRBV5-1; j_call: TRBJ2-1; d_call: TRBD2; cdr3_length: 14; cdr3_aa: CASRREDSYNEQFF; cdr3_nt: TGCGCCAGCAGACGGGAGGATTCCTACAATGAGCAGTTCTTC
clone_size: many; v_call: TRBV6-6; j_call: TRBJ2-3; d_call: .; cdr3_length: 14; cdr3_aa: CASRLGAGTDTQYF; cdr3_nt: TGTGCCAGCAGACTAGGAGCGGGCACAGATACGCAGTATTTT
clone_size: medium-sized; v_call: TRBV10-3; j_call: TRBJ1-1; d_call: .; cdr3_length: 12; cdr3_aa: CAISEGGAEAFF; cdr3_nt: TGTGCCATCAGTGAAGGAGGGGCTGAAGCTTTCTTT